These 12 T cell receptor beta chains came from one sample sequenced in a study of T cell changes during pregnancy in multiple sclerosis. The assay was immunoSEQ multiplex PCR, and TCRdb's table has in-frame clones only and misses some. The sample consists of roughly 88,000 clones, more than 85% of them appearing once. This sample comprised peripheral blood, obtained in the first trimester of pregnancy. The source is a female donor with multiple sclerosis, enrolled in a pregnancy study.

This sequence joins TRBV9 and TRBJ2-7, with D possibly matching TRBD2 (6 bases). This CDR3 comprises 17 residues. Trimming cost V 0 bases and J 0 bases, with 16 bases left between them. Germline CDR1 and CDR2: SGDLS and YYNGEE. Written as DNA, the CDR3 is TGTGCCAGCAGCGTAGCCCCCGAATCGGACTACTCCTACGAGCAGTACTTC. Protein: CASSVAPESDYSYEQYF.

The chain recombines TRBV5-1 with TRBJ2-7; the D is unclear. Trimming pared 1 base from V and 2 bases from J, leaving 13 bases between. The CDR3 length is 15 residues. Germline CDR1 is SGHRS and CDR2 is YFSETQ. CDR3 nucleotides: TGCGCCAGCAGCTTGTCGGGTCCCCGACCCTACGAGCAGTACTTC. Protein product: CASSLSGPRPYEQYF.

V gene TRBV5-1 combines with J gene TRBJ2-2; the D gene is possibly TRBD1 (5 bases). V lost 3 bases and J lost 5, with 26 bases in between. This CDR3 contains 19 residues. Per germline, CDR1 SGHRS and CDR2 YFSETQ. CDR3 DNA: TGCGCCAGCAGCTCGGACGCGTCGACAGTCCTACCGAGGACCGGGGAGCTGTTTTTT. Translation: CASSSDASTVLPRTGELFF.

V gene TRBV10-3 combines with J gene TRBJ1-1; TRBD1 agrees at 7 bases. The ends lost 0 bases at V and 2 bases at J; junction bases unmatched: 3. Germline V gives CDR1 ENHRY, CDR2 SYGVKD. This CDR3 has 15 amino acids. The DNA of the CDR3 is TGTGCCATCAGTGAGTCTGACAGGGTAAACACTGAAGCTTTCTTT. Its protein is CAISESDRVNTEAFF.

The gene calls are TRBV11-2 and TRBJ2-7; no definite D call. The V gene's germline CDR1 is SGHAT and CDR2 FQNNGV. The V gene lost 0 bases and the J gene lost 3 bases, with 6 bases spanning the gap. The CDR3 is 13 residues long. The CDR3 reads CASSLDYGYEQYF. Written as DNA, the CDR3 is TGTGCCAGCAGCTTAGATTACGGCTACGAGCAGTACTTC.

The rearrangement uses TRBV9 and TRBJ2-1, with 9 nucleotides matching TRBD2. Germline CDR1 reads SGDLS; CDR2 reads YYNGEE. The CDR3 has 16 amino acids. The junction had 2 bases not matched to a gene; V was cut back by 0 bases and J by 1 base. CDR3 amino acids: CASSVALAGSYNEQFF. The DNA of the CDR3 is TGTGCCAGCAGCGTAGCGCTAGCGGGATCCTACAATGAGCAGTTCTTC.

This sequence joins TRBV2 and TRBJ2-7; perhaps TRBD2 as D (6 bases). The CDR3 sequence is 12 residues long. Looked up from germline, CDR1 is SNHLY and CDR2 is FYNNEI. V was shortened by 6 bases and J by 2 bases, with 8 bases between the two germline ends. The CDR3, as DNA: TGTGCCAGCAGGGGCGGGGCCTACGAGCAGTACTTC. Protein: CASRGGAYEQYF.

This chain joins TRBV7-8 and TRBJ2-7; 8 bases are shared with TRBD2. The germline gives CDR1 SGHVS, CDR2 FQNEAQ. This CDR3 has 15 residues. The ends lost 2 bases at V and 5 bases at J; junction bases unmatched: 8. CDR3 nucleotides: TGTGCCAGCAGCTTAATTCCCAGCGGGAGAGACGAGCAGTACTTC. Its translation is CASSLIPSGRDEQYF.

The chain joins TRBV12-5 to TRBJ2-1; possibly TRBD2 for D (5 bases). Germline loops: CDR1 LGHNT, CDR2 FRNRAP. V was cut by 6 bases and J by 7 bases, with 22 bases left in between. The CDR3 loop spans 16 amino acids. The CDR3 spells CASGVSVGVYLNEQFF. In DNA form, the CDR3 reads TGTGCTAGTGGGGTTAGCGTGGGAGTTTACCTAAATGAGCAGTTCTTC.

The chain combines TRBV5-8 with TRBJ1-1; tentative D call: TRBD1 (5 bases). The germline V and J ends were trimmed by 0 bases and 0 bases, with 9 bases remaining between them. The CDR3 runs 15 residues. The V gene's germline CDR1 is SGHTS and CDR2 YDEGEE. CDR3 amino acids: CASSLDRFMNTEAFF. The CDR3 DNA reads TGTGCCAGCAGCTTGGACAGGTTCATGAACACTGAAGCTTTCTTT.

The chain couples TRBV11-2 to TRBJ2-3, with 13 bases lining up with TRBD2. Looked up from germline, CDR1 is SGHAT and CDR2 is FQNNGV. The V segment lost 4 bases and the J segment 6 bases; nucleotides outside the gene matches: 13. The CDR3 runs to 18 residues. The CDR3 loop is CASSSGGLAGRAGDTQYF. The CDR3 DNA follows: TGTGCCAGCAGCTCAGGGGGACTAGCGGGACGGGCGGGGGATACGCAGTATTTT.

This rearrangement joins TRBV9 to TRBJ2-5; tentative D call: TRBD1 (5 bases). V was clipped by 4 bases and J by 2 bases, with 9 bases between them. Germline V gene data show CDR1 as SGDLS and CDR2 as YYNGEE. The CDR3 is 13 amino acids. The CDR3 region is CASSIRQQETQYF. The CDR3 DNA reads TGTGCCAGCAGCATCCGACAGCAAGAGACCCAGTACTTC.